This T cell receptor (beta chain) was documented in a study of shared clonotypes between healthy human individuals (dated by TCRdb to the early 2020s). In the study overall: A couple of women and a few men aged 18 to 49 years were included in the cohort. Leukapheresis yielded between about 0.85 and 10 billion PBMCs per donor. To increase sequencing depth and limit assay-specific biases, TCR repertoire library preparation and sequencing were carried out by different laboratories using diverse techniques. To estimate repertoire size and how much clonotype sharing occurs between individuals, the study deeply sequenced the blood TCR repertoires of five healthy adults. Per donor, three plates each were used for CD4 naive and CD4 memory, two for CD8 naive, and one for CD8 memory.

With respect to this clone: Its antigen is still unknown. No clone much larger than this one lies a single base away; base qualities are absent. At the DNA level, this CDR3 is encoded by other sequences in the same sample as well.

TCR CDR3 regions were amplified from genomic DNA by multiplex PCR using the deep immunoSEQ assay. Genomic DNA extracted from each cell subset was distributed evenly over all wells of several immunoSEQ 96-well plates, and each plate served as one replicate. For sorted subsets, around 200 ng genomic DNA, equal to tens of thousands of T cell genomes, was loaded into each replicate PCR. The purified libraries were quantified using a Qubit 3.0 fluorometer, sized with a Bioanalyzer 2100, and then quantified again using the KAPA Library Quantification kit. Every immunoSEQ 96-well plate was sequenced on a dedicated single-read 150-cycle Illumina NextSeq 550 flow cell. For the original study's pipeline: The immunoSEQ output contained only junctional sequences without quality scores, so filtering could not match that applied to full-length reads. To assign V/J genes and CDR3, sequences were annotated against IMGT germline references using PyIR, a Python wrapper for IgBLAST v1.9. Reads with weak V/J assignments (E-value above 1e-6), missing CDR3, stop codons, out-of-frame junctions, or ambiguous translated residues were removed. V3J clonotypes were defined as sequences sharing the same inferred V gene, J gene, and CDR3 amino acid sequence. Percentage overlap between repertoires was calculated by dividing the number of shared unique clonotypes by the size of the smaller repertoire. Three approaches were used to assess repertoire richness: RTK rarefaction, the Chao1 estimator, and Recon v2.1 estimates of unobserved clonotypes. For all TCRbeta clonotypes obtained by the gDNA method from several donors, generation probabilities were computed with OLGA. TCRdb limited this immuneACCESS table to in-frame rearrangements with V and J called. A share of clones is missing; checked studies link under half to unresolved V genes, and the rest is unexplained. V and J calls and clone size are given by that table; D and trimming were obtained from the DNA. The sample table holds 640,000 or so clones, of which 72% were seen once. In total, the top ten clones hold approximately 1.8% of the sample.

The donors were healthy, HIV-negative adults with no recently reported acute infections or vaccinations. All donors were Caucasian adults living in Nashville, Tennessee, USA. Magnetic negative selection was used to enrich CD4+ T cells, after which naive cells were positively selected on CD45RA and the negative fraction became the memory subset. Blood was collected by leukapheresis, and PBMCs were isolated by Ficoll-Histopaque density gradient centrifugation and then cryopreserved in liquid nitrogen vapor phase. Analytical flow cytometry was used to check the purity and quantity of every magnetically sorted T cell population. Genomic DNA was isolated from every sorted fraction and measured by UV absorbance on a Nanodrop 2000c. Overall study results and their limits: Sampling was restricted to blood, and TCR repertoires in tissues likely differ from the TCR repertoires found in blood. The genetic and exposure-history diversity represented was limited by the small number of donors. Compared with non-shared clonotypes, clonotypes shared by all four sorted-subset donors had higher generation probabilities. About 5% of naive CD4, around 3.5% of naive CD8, 2.3% of memory CD4, and about 0.4% of memory CD8 clonotypes were shared across several donors. Pairwise subsampling led to the expectation that sequencing depth would affect the degree of clonotype sharing among donors. Even with the large sequencing depth, rarefaction of the sorted-subset datasets indicated that sequencing was incomplete. Larger estimated clonotype richness was generally found for naive subsets than for memory subsets.

The CDR3 starts with the cysteine, ends with the phenylalanine, and has 13 residues. The kept DNA is CDR3 alone, 39 bases in frame from the first base. V is pared back by 6 bases and J by 7 bases, with 15 bases lying between the germline termini. Based on the germline V gene, the CDR1 and CDR2 sequences are MDHEN and SYDVKM. The sequenced sample consisted of memory CD4+ T cells sorted from blood. The cell subset or site label, as the study defines it: CD45RA-negative fraction. The rearrangement joined TRBV28 to TRBJ1-2; TRBD1 is a weak D gene call, 6 bases matching. This TCR was recovered from a woman aged 30 to 39 in good health. The CDR3: CASSLQGVVGYTF. The nucleotide sequence is given as TGTGCCAGCAGCCTACAGGGTGTGGTTGGCTACACCTTC.